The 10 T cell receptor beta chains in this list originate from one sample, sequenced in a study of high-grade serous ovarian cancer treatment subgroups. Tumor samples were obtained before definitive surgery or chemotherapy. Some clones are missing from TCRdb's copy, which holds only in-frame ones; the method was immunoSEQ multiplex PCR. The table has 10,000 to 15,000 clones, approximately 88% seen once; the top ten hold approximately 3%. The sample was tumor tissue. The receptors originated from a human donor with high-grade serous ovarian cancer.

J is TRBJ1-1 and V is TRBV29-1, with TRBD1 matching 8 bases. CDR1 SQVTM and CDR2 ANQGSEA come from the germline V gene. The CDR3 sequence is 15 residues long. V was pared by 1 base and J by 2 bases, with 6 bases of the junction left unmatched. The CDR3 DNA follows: TGCAGCGTTGAAGGGTGGACAGGGATAAACACTGAAGCTTTCTTT. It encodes CSVEGWTGINTEAFF.

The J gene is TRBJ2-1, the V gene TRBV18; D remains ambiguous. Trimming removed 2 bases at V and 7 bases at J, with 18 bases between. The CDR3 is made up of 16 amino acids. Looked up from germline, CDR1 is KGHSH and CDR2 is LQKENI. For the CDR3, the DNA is TGTGCCAGCTCACCATATGAGATATCCGCGAGGAATGAGCAGTTCTTC. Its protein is CASSPYEISARNEQFF.

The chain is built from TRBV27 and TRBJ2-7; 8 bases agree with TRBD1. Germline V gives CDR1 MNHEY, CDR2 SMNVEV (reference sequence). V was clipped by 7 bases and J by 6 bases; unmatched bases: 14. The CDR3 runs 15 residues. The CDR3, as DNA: TGTGCCAGCACCCTGCGGTGGGACAGGTTCGCCGAGCAGTACTTC. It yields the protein CASTLRWDRFAEQYF.

In DNA, the CDR3 is TGTGCCAGCAGCGCCCAGGGGGCTGAAGCTTTCTTT. Its protein is CASSAQGAEAFF. V is TRBV9 and J is TRBJ1-1; TRBD1 matches at 7 bases. The V segment lost 3 bases and the J segment 6 bases; nucleotides outside the gene matches: 2. CDR1 and CDR2 (germline): SGDLS, YYNGEE. This CDR3 comprises 12 residues.

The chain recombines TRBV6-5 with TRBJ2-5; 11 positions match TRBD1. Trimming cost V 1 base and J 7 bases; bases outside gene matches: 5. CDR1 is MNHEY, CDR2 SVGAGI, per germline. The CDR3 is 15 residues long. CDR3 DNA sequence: TGTGCCAGCAGTTACTACCGGGACAGGGGGGGGACCCAGTACTTC. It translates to CASSYYRDRGGTQYF.

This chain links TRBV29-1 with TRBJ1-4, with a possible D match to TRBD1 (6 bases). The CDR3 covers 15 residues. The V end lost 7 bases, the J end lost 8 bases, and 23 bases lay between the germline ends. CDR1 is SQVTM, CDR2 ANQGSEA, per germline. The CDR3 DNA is TGCAGCGCGACCCACCGGGGGGCTATGGAGGAAAAACTGTTTTTT. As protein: CSATHRGAMEEKLFF.

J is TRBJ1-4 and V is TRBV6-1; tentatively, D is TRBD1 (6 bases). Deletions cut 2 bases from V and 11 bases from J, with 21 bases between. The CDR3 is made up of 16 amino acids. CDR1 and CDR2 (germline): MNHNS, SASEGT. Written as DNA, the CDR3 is TGTGCCAGCAGTGAATATACAGGGAATGGGGCTAGCAAACTGTTTTTT. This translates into CASSEYTGNGASKLFF.

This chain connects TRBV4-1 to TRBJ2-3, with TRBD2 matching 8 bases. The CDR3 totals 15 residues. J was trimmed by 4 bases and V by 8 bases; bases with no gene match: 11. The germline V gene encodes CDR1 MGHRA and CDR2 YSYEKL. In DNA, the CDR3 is TGCGCCAGCGGTGAACTCGGACTAGCAGCAGATACGCAGTATTTT. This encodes CASGELGLAADTQYF.

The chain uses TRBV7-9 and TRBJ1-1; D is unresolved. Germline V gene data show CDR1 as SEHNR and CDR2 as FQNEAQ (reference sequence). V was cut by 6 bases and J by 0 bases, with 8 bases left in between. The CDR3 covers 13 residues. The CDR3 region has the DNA TGTGCCAGCAGATCAACGGTGAACACTGAAGCTTTCTTT. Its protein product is CASRSTVNTEAFF.

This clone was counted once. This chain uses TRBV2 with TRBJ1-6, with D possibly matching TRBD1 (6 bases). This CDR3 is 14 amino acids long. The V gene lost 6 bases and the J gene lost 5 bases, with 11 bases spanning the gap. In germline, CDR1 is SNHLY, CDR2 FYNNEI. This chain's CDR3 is CASRTTGNNSPLHF. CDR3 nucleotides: TGTGCCAGCAGGACGACAGGAAATAATTCACCCCTCCACTTT.